Shown below are 28 T cell receptor beta chains from a single sample sequenced in a study of T cell responses to AZD1222 COVID-19 vaccine. Clones were sequenced by immunoSEQ multiplex PCR, and TCRdb holds only the in-frame ones, with some missing. The sample has 65,000 to 80,000 clones; 83% are singletons. This specimen consisted of peripheral blood, obtained 28 days after the second AZD1222 dose. The receptors originated from an adult who received the AZD1222 COVID-19 vaccine.

The V gene is TRBV7-6, the J gene TRBJ1-5; 7 bases align to TRBD1. The CDR3 is made up of 15 amino acids. Germline CDR1 reads SGHVS; CDR2 reads FNYEAQ. V shed 1 base and J 7 bases; nucleotides not matched to a gene: 7. For the CDR3, the DNA is TGTGCCAGCAGCTTAGACGGTCAGGGGGGACAGCCCCAGCATTTT. Translation gives CASSLDGQGGQPQHF.

The V and J genes are TRBV11-2 and TRBJ1-6, with D perhaps matching TRBD1 (6 bases). In germline, CDR1 is SGHAT, CDR2 FQNNGV. The germline V and J ends were trimmed by 5 bases and 5 bases, with 13 bases remaining between them. The CDR3 loop spans 15 amino acids. The chain's CDR3 is CASSPQGLNNSPLHF. CDR3 DNA sequence: TGTGCCAGCAGCCCACAGGGATTAAATAATTCACCCCTCCACTTT.

This clone is a singleton in its sample. V gene TRBV7-2 combines with J gene TRBJ2-7; 10 nucleotides line up with TRBD1. With V trimmed by 5 bases and J by 0 bases, 7 bases remained unmatched. Looked up from germline, CDR1 is SGHTA and CDR2 is FQGNSA. This CDR3 comprises 16 residues. The DNA of the CDR3 is TGTGCCAGCAGCCCTTGGGGGACAGGGGTCTCCTACGAGCAGTACTTC. Amino acid sequence: CASSPWGTGVSYEQYF.

The chain employs TRBV3-1 (or the pseudogene TRBV3-2) and TRBJ1-3; D is possibly TRBD1 (6 bases). Trimming removed 4 bases from V and 5 bases from J, with 15 bases in between. This CDR3 is built from 15 residues. CDR1 is LGHDT and CDR2 is YNNKEL in the germline V gene (reference sequence). The CDR3 region has the DNA TGTGCCAGCAGCCGCCACGGGGGGGGCAGAAACACCATATATTTT. Translating gives CASSRHGGGRNTIYF.

The chain has TRBV6-5 and TRBJ1-4, with a weak D call TRBD1 (6 bases). Trimming removed 0 bases at V and 7 bases at J, with 12 bases between. The CDR3 spans 15 residues. In germline, CDR1 is MNHEY, CDR2 SVGAGI. DNA for the CDR3: TGTGCCAGCAGTTACTCTTCCGGGGGCCCTGAAAAACTGTTTTTT. Its translation is CASSYSSGGPEKLFF.

V and J are TRBV7-2 and TRBJ2-5; TRBD2 aligns across 10 bases. V was clipped by 7 bases and J by 0 bases; unmatched bases: 5. Germline CDR1 SGHTA, CDR2 FQGNSA. The CDR3 spans 15 residues. DNA for the CDR3: TGTGCCAGCAAGGAGGGACTAGCGAACCAAGAGACCCAGTACTTC. Amino acids: CASKEGLANQETQYF.

The J gene is TRBJ2-7, the V gene TRBV5-1, with 9 bases lining up with TRBD1. After removal of 2 bases from V and 5 bases from J, the junction contained 5 bases not matched to a gene. Looked up from germline, CDR1 is SGHRS and CDR2 is YFSETQ. CDR3 length: 14 residues. The CDR3 coding sequence is TGCGCCAGCAGCTTACAGGGGGCGATGAACGAGCAGTACTTC. Residues: CASSLQGAMNEQYF.

This clone was counted only a few times. The chain links TRBV29-1 to TRBJ1-3, with D perhaps matching TRBD1 (6 bases). The CDR3 is made up of 13 amino acids. Trimming took off 5 bases at V and 5 bases at J, with 13 bases between the two ends. Germline CDR1 SQVTM, CDR2 ANQGSEA. The CDR3 region is CSVQTGARNTIYF. The CDR3 DNA reads TGCAGCGTTCAGACAGGTGCTCGAAACACCATATATTTT.

The V gene is TRBV4-1, the J gene TRBJ1-1; TRBD1 matches 9 bases. V shed 1 base, J shed 6 bases, and the junction held 9 bases outside the gene matches. The CDR3 contains 16 residues. Germline-derived CDR1 and CDR2 are MGHRA and YSYEKL. In nucleotides, the CDR3 is TGCGCCAGCAGCCAAGGAAGCGGACAGGGGAGACCTGAAGCTTTCTTT. Translating it yields CASSQGSGQGRPEAFF.

The chain couples TRBV6-5 to TRBJ2-1; D unresolved. V was clipped by 6 bases and J by 0 bases, with 9 bases between them. Germline V CDR1 and CDR2: MNHEY, SVGAGI. This CDR3 region has 14 residues. The CDR3 nucleotides are TGTGCCAGCAGATTGTATTACTCCTACAATGAGCAGTTCTTC. This sequence encodes CASRLYYSYNEQFF.

This clone was seen just once. The genes are TRBV6-6 and TRBJ1-1, with D possibly matching TRBD1 (6 bases). Per germline, CDR1 MNHNY and CDR2 SVGAGI (reference sequence). Trimming stripped 7 bases from V and 5 bases from J, with 14 bases between. The CDR3 runs 13 residues. CDR3 DNA: TGTGCCAGCACTCCGGACAGTGAAACTGAAGCTTTCTTT. This codes for CASTPDSETEAFF.

The V and J genes are TRBV9 and TRBJ2-6, with 9 bases identical to TRBD1. Looked up from germline, CDR1 is SGDLS and CDR2 is YYNGEE. V lost 3 bases and J lost 2; bases outside the gene matches: 12. The CDR3 is made up of 19 amino acids. In DNA, the CDR3 is TGTGCCAGCAGCGAGCCCTTGAGACAGGGGGAAGCTGGGGCCAACGTCCTGACTTTC. Translated: CASSEPLRQGEAGANVLTF.

The chain has TRBV7-2 and TRBJ2-1, with 9 positions matching TRBD2. The V gene's germline CDR1 is SGHTA and CDR2 FQGNSA. There are 16 residues in the CDR3. V lost 4 bases and J lost 6; bases outside the gene matches: 10. The CDR3 is CASSSRRTSESNEQFF. In nucleotides, the CDR3 is TGTGCCAGCAGCTCCAGACGGACTAGCGAGTCCAATGAGCAGTTCTTC.

V is TRBV6-6 and J is TRBJ1-2; D is undetermined. The V gene lost 6 bases and the J gene lost 8 bases, with 16 bases spanning the gap. CDR1 and CDR2 (germline): MNHNY, SVGAGI (reference sequence). The CDR3 is 13 amino acids. The CDR3 reads CASSRLTSDGYTF. The CDR3, as DNA: TGTGCCAGCAGCCGCCTTACAAGTGACGGCTACACCTTC.

This chain connects TRBV11-2 to TRBJ1-5; a possible D gene is TRBD1 (5 bases). Germline lookup yields CDR1 SGHAT and CDR2 FQNNGV. Trimming took off 3 bases at V and 2 bases at J, with 17 bases between the two ends. This CDR3 has 17 amino acids. The chain's CDR3 is CASSLSVSSGRNQPQHF. CDR3 coding DNA: TGTGCCAGCAGCTTGTCGGTTTCATCGGGGCGCAATCAGCCCCAGCATTTT.

The chain is built from TRBV18 and TRBJ2-6, with a possible D match to TRBD1 (5 bases). V was trimmed by 2 bases and J by 4 bases, leaving 18 bases between them. The CDR3 extends over 18 amino acids. CDR1 and CDR2 from the germline V gene are KGHSH and LQKENI. The CDR3 sequence is CASSPSGARPGGANVLTF. The CDR3 DNA is TGTGCCAGCTCACCATCTGGGGCCAGGCCAGGAGGGGCCAACGTCCTGACTTTC.

The chain recombines TRBV18 with TRBJ1-3, with 8 bases lining up with TRBD1. The J segment lost 0 bases and the V segment lost 6 bases, leaving 7 bases of the junction unmatched. This CDR3 is 16 amino acids long. The germline CDR1 and CDR2 sequences are KGHSH and LQKENI. In DNA form, the CDR3 reads TGTGCCAGCTCTCGACCTCAGGGGGCCTCTGGAAACACCATATATTTT. It yields the protein CASSRPQGASGNTIYF.

V gene TRBV20-1 combines with J gene TRBJ1-2, with D uncertain. Trimming cost V 6 bases and J 8 bases, with 13 bases left between them. The CDR3 totals 11 residues. Germline V CDR1 and CDR2: DFQATT, SNEGSKA (reference sequence). The DNA for the CDR3 is TGCAGTGCCTCCCCCGCGGAGGGCTACACCTTC. This sequence encodes CSASPAEGYTF.

The chain uses TRBV28 and TRBJ2-7, with a possible D match to TRBD1 (5 bases). V was cut by 6 bases and J by 3 bases, with 21 bases left in between. This CDR3 region has 16 residues. Germline-derived CDR1 and CDR2 are MDHEN and SYDVKM. The CDR3 region is CASRHAQAGLFYEQYF. The CDR3 DNA follows: TGTGCCAGCAGACATGCCCAGGCAGGGTTGTTCTACGAGCAGTACTTC.

This chain links TRBV7-3 with TRBJ2-1; TRBD2 matches 9 bases. The CDR3 extends over 15 amino acids. Per germline, CDR1 SGHTA and CDR2 FQGTGA. The V and J ends lost 2 bases and 8 bases, in that order; junction bases with no gene match: 7. The CDR3 here is CASSLELAGTDEQFF. In DNA form, the CDR3 reads TGTGCCAGCAGCTTAGAACTAGCGGGTACCGATGAGCAGTTCTTC.

This clone turned up a few times. The chain couples TRBV7-2 to TRBJ1-2; 8 positions agree with TRBD1. This CDR3 is built from 14 residues. Germline-derived CDR1 and CDR2 are SGHTA and FQGNSA. The V and J ends lost 6 bases and 0 bases, in that order; junction bases with no gene match: 3. For the CDR3, the DNA is TGTGCCAGCAGACGGGACAGGTCTAACTATGGCTACACCTTC. This translates into CASRRDRSNYGYTF.

The CDR3 loop is CASSAGASLAKNIQYF. CDR3 in DNA: TGTGCCAGCAGCGCAGGGGCTTCTCTAGCCAAAAACATTCAGTACTTC. V is TRBV11-2 and J is TRBJ2-4; D is possibly TRBD1 (6 bases). Germline loops: CDR1 SGHAT, CDR2 FQNNGV. V lost 5 bases, J lost 0 bases, and 14 bases lay in between. The CDR3 contains 16 residues.

This chain uses TRBV28 with TRBJ1-3; weak D call: TRBD1 (5 bases). This CDR3 is 14 amino acids long. Germline V gene sequence: CDR1 MDHEN, CDR2 SYDVKM. V gave up 3 bases and J gave up 6 bases, with 12 bases separating them. The CDR3 coding sequence is TGTGCCAGCAGTTTGGGGGAGAGGCCAAACACCATATATTTT. Encoded protein: CASSLGERPNTIYF.

The chain combines TRBV27 with TRBJ1-1; no definite D call. CDR1 is MNHEY, CDR2 SMNVEV, per germline (reference sequence). Between the trimmed V and J ends, which lost 7 bases and 0 bases, there was a span of 12 bases. The CDR3 is 14 amino acids. The CDR3 DNA sequence: TGTGCCAGCAAGCCGCGGGAAATGAACACTGAAGCTTTCTTT. Translating gives CASKPREMNTEAFF.

Only a few counts were recorded for this clone. The genes are TRBV28 and TRBJ2-5, with 12 bases that match TRBD2. The CDR3 spans 20 residues. The germline gives CDR1 MDHEN, CDR2 SYDVKM. Trimming removed 5 bases from V and 5 bases from J; junction bases left unmatched: 21. The CDR3 DNA reads TGTGCCAGCAGTCACTCGGCGTTTCTAGCGGGAGGGCCGATGTCGGAGACCCAGTACTTC. This gives the protein CASSHSAFLAGGPMSETQYF.

This clone showed up just a few times. The V and J genes are TRBV28 and TRBJ1-5; 11 bases fit TRBD1. Trimming cost V 2 bases and J 5 bases; bases outside gene matches: 8. CDR1 MDHEN and CDR2 SYDVKM come from the germline V gene. This CDR3 comprises 17 residues. CDR3 sequence reads: CASSLKPGQGAYQPQHF. The CDR3, as DNA: TGTGCCAGCAGTTTAAAACCCGGACAGGGGGCCTATCAGCCCCAGCATTTT. The complete variable domain, with remaining parts taken from reference TRBV28 and TRBJ1-5, reads DVKVTQSSRYLVKRTGEKVFLECVQDMDHENMFWYRQDPGLGLRLIYFSYDVKMKEKGDIPEGYSVSREKKERFSLILESASTNQTSMYLCASSLKPGQGAYQPQHFGDGTRLSIL.

This chain links TRBV6-4 with TRBJ1-5, with D tentatively TRBD1 (6 bases). The V end lost 5 bases, the J end lost 5 bases, and 10 bases lay between the germline ends. Germline V gene data show CDR1 as MRHNA and CDR2 as SNTAGT. The CDR3 contains 13 residues. As DNA, the CDR3 is TGTGCCAGCAGTCAGGGGTCCCATCAGCCCCAGCATTTT. It yields the protein CASSQGSHQPQHF.

The chain joins TRBV30 to TRBJ2-2; weak D call: TRBD2 (6 bases). CDR1 and CDR2 from the germline V gene are GTSNPN and SVGIG (reference sequence). This CDR3 contains 15 residues. V lost 7 bases, J lost 3 bases, and 18 bases lay in between. CDR3 region: CAFSSGTLDTGELFF. DNA of the CDR3: TGTGCCTTCAGCTCCGGGACTCTCGACACCGGGGAGCTGTTTTTT.